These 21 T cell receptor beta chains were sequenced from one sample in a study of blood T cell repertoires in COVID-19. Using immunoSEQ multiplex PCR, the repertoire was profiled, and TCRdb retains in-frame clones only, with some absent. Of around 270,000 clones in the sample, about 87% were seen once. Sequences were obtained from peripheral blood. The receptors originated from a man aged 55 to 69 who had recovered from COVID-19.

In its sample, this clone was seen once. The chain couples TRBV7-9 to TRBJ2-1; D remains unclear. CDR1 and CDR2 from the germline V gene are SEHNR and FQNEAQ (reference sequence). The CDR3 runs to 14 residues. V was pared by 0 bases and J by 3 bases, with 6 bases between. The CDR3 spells CASSLASGYNEQFF. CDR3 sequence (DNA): TGTGCCAGCAGCTTAGCGTCAGGCTACAATGAGCAGTTCTTC.

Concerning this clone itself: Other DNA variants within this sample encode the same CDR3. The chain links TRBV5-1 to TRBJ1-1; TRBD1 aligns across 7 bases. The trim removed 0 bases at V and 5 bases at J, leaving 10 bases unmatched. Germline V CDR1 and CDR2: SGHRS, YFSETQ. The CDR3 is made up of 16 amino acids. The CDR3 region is CASSLGPRTGGTEAFF. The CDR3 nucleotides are TGCGCCAGCAGCTTGGGGCCGAGGACAGGCGGAACTGAAGCTTTCTTT.

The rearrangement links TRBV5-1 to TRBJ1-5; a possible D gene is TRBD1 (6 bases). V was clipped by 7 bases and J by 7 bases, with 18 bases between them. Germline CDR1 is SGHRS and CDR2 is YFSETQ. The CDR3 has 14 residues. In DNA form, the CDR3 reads TGCGCCAGCTCCTCCGGACAGTCTGGCCAGCCCCAGCATTTT. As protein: CASSSGQSGQPQHF.

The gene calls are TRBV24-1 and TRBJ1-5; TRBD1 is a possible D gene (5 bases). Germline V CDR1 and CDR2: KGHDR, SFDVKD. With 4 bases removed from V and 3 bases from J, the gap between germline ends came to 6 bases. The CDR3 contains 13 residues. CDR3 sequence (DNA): TGTGCCACCAGTGACAGGGACAATCAGCCCCAGCATTTT. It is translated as CATSDRDNQPQHF.

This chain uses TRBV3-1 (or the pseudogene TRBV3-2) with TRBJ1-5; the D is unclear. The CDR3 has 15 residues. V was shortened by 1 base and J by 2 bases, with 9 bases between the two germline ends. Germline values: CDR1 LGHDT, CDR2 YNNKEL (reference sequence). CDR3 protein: CASSQAPGGNQPQHF. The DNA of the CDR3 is TGTGCCAGCAGCCAAGCCCCCGGGGGCAATCAGCCCCAGCATTTT.

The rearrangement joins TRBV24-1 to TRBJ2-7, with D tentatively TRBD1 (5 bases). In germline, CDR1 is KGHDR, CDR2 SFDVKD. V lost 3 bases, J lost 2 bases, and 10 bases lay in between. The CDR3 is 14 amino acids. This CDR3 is CATSDATATYEQYF. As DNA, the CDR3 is TGTGCCACCAGTGATGCGACAGCTACCTACGAGCAGTACTTC.

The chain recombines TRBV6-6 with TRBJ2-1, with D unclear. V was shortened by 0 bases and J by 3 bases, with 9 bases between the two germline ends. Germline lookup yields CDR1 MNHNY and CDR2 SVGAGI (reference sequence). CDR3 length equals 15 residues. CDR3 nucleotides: TGTGCCAGCAGTTACTCGGCGGCTGGCTACAATGAGCAGTTCTTC. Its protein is CASSYSAAGYNEQFF.

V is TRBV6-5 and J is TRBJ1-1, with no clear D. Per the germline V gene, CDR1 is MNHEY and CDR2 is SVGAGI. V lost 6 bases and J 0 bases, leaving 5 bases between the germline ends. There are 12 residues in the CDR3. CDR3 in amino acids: CASSVVNTEAFF. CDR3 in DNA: TGTGCCAGCAGCGTCGTGAACACTGAAGCTTTCTTT.

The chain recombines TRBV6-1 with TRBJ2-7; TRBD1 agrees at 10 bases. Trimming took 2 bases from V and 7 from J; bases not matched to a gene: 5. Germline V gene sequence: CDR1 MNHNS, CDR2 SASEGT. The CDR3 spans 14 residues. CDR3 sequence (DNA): TGTGCCAGCAGTGAACGACAGGGGGCTCGGGAGCAGTACTTC. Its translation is CASSERQGAREQYF.

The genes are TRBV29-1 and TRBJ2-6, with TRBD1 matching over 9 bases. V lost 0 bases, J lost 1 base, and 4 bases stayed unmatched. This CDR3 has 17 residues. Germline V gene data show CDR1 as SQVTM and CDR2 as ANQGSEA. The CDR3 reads CSVEEDGTGSGANVLTF. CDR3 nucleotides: TGCAGCGTTGAAGAAGATGGGACAGGGTCTGGGGCCAACGTCCTGACTTTC. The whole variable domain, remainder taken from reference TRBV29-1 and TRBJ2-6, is SAVISQKPSRDICQRGTSLTIQCQVDSQVTMMFWYRQQPGQSLTLIATANQGSEATYESGFVIDKFPISRPNLTFSTLTVSNMSPEDSSIYLCSVEEDGTGSGANVLTFGAGSRLTVL.

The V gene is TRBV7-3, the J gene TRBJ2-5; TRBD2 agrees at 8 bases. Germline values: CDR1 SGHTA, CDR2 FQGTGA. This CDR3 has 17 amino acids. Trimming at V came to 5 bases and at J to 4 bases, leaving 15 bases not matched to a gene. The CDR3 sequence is CASSPGTLAGPRETQYF. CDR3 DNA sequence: TGTGCCAGCAGCCCCGGGACCTTAGCGGGGCCACGAGAGACCCAGTACTTC.

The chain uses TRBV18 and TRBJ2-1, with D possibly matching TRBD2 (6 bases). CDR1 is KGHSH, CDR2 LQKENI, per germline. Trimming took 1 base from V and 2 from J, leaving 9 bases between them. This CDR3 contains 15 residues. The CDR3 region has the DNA TGTGCCAGCTCACCACGTCGGGAGCCCTACAATGAGCAGTTCTTC. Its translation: CASSPRREPYNEQFF.

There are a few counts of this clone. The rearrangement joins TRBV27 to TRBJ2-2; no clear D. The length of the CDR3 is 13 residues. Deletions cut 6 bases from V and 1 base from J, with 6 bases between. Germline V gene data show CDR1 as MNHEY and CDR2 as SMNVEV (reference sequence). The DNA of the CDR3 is TGTGCCAGCAGCAGTGTGAACACCGGGGAGCTGTTTTTT. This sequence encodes CASSSVNTGELFF.

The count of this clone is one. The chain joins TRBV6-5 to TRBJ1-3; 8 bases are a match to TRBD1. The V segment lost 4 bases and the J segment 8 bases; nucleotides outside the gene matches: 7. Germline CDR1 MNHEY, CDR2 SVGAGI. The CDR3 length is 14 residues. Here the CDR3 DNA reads TGTGCCAGCAGTTCGACAGGGGTCTCGGACACCATATATTTT. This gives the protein CASSSTGVSDTIYF.

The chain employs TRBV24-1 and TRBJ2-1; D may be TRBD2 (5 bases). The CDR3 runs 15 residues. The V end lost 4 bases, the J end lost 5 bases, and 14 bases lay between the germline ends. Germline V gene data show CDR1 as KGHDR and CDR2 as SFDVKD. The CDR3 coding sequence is TGTGCCACCAGTGACCCCACGGGGATCCACAATGAGCAGTTCTTC. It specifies CATSDPTGIHNEQFF.

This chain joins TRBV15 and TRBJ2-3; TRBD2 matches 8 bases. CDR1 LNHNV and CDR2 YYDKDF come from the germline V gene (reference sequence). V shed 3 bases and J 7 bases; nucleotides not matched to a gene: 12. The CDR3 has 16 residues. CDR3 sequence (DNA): TGTGCCACCAGCAGGACGGGGGGGTCACAGATTTATACGCAGTATTTT. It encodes CATSRTGGSQIYTQYF. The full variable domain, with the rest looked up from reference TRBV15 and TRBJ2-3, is DAMVIQNPRYQVTQFGKPVTLSCSQTLNHNVMYWYQQKSSQAPKLLFHYYDKDFNNEADTPDNFQSRRPNTSFCFLDIRSPGLGDTAMYLCATSRTGGSQIYTQYFGPGTRLTVL.

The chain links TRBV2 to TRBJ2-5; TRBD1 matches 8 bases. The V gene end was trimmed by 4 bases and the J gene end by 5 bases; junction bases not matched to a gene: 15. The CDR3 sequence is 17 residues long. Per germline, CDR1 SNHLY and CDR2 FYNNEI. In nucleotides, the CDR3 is TGTGCCAGCAGTGTAAACCCCTGGGCAGGGGGCTCGGAGACCCAGTACTTC. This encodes CASSVNPWAGGSETQYF.

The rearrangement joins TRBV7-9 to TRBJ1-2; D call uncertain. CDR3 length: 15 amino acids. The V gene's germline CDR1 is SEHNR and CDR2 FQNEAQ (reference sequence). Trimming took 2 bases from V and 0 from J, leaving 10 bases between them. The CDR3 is CASSLKGGANYGYTF. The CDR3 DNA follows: TGTGCCAGCAGCTTAAAAGGTGGAGCTAACTATGGCTACACCTTC. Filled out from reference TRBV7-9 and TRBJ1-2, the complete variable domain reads DTGVSQNPRHKITKRGQNVTFRCDPISEHNRLYWYRQTLGQGPEFLTYFQNEAQLEKSRLLSDRFSAERPKGSFSTLEIQRTEQGDSAMYLCASSLKGGANYGYTFGSGTRLTVV.

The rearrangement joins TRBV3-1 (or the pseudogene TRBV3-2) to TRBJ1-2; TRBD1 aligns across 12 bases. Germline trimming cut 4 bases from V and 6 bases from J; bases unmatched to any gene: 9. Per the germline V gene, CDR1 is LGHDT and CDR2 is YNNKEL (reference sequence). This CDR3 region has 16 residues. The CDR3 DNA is TGTGCCAGCAGCCGAAAGGGACAGGGGGCAGGAGATGGCTACACCTTC. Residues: CASSRKGQGAGDGYTF.

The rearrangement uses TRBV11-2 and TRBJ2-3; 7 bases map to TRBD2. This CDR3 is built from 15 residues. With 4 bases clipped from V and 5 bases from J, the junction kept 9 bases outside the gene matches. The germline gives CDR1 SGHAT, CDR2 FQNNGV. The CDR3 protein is CASSSPAGPLDTQYF. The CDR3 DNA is TGTGCCAGCAGCTCCCCAGCGGGGCCACTAGATACGCAGTATTTT.

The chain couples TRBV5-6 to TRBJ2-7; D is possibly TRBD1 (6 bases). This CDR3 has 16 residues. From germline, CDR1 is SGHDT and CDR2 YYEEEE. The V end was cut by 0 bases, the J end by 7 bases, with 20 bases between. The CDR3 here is CASSLVLGAVPREQYF. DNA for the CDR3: TGTGCCAGCAGCTTGGTGTTGGGGGCGGTCCCCCGGGAGCAGTACTTC. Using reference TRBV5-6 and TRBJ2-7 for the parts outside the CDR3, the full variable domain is DAGVTQSPTHLIKTRGQQVTLRCSPKSGHDTVSWYQQALGQGPQFIFQYYEEEERQRGNFPDRFSGHQFPNYSSELNVNALLLGDSALYLCASSLVLGAVPREQYFGPGTRLTVT.